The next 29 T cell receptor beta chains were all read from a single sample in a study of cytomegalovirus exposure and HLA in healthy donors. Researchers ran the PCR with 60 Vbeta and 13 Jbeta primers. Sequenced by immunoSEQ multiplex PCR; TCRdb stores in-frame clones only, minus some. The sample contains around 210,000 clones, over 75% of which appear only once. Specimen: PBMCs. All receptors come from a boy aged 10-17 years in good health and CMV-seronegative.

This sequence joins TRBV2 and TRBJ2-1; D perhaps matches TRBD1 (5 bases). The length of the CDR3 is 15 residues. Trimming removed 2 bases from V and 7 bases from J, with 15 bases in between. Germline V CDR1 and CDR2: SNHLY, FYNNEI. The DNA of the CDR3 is TGTGCCAGCAGTGAATTTTCGGAAAACAGGAATGAGCAGTTCTTC. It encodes CASSEFSENRNEQFF. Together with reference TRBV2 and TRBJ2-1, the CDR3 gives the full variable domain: EPEVTQTPSHQVTQMGQEVILRCVPISNHLYFYWYRQILGQKVEFLVSFYNNEISEKSEIFDDQFSVERPDGSNFTLKIRSTKLEDSAMYFCASSEFSENRNEQFFGPGTRLTVL.

This CDR3 reads CASSMNRGHNEQFF. The CDR3 DNA follows: TGTGCCAGCAGCATGAACAGGGGGCACAATGAGCAGTTCTTC. The J gene is TRBJ2-1, the V gene TRBV11-3, with 9 bases identical to TRBD1. V trimming: 5 bases; J trimming: 5 bases; junction bases outside the gene matches: 4. The germline gives CDR1 SGHNT, CDR2 YENEEA. CDR3 size: 14 residues.

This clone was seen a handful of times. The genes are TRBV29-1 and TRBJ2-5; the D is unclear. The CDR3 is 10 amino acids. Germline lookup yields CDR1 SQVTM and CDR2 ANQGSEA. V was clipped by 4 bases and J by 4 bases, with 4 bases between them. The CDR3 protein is CSVVLETQYF. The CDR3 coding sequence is TGCAGCGTTGTATTAGAGACCCAGTACTTC.

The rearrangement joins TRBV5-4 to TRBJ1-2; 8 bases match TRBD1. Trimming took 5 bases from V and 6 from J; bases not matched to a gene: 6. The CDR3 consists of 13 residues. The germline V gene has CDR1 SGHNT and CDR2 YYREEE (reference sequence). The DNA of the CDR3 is TGTGCCAGCAGTCGCGGACAGGGTAATGGCTACACCTTC. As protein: CASSRGQGNGYTF.

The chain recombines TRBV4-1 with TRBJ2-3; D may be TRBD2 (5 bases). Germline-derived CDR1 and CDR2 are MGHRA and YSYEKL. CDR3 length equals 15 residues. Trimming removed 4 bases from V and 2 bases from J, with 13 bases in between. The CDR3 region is CASSRLRRDTDTQYF. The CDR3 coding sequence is TGCGCCAGCAGCCGCCTGAGACGGGACACAGATACGCAGTATTTT.

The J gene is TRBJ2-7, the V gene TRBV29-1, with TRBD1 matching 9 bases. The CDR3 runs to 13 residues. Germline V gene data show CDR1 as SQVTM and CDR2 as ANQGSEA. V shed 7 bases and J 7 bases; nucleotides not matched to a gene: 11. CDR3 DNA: TGCAGCGGTGGACAGGGGCCAAAAATGGAGCAGTACTTC. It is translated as CSGGQGPKMEQYF.

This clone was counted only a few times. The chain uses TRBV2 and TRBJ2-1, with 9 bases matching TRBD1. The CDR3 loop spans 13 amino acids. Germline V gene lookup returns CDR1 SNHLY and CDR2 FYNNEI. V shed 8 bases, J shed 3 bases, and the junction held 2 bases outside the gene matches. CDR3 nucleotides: TGTGCCAGCGAGGGACAGGGCTACAATGAGCAGTTCTTC. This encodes CASEGQGYNEQFF.

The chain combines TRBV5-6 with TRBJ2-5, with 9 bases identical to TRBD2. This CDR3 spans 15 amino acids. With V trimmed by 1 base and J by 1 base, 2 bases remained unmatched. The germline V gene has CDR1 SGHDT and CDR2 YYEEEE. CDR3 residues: CASSLKRGVQETQYF. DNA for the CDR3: TGTGCCAGCAGCTTGAAGCGGGGGGTCCAAGAGACCCAGTACTTC. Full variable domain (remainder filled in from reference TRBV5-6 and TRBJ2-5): DAGVTQSPTHLIKTRGQQVTLRCSPKSGHDTVSWYQQALGQGPQFIFQYYEEEERQRGNFPDRFSGHQFPNYSSELNVNALLLGDSALYLCASSLKRGVQETQYFGPGTRLLVL.

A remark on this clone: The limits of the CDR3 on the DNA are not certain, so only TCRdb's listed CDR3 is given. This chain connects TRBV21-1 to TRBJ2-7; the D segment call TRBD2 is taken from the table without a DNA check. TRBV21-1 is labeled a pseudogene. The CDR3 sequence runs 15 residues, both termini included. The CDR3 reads CASSPFGRGSHEQYF.

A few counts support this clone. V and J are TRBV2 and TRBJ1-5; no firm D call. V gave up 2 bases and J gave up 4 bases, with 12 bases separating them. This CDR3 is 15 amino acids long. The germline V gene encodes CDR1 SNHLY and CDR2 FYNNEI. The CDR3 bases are TGTGCCAGCAGTGAATTGTTTGCACAGAATCAGCCCCAGCATTTT. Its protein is CASSELFAQNQPQHF. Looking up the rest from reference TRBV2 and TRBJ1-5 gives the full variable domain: EPEVTQTPSHQVTQMGQEVILRCVPISNHLYFYWYRQILGQKVEFLVSFYNNEISEKSEIFDDQFSVERPDGSNFTLKIRSTKLEDSAMYFCASSELFAQNQPQHFGDGTRLSIL.

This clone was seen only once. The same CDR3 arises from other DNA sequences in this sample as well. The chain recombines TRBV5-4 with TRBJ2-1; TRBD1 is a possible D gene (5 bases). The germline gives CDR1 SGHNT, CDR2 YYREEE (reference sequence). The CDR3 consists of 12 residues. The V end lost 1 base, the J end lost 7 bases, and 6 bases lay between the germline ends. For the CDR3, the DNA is TGTGCCAGCAGCTTGTCAGGGAATGAGCAGTTCTTC. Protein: CASSLSGNEQFF.

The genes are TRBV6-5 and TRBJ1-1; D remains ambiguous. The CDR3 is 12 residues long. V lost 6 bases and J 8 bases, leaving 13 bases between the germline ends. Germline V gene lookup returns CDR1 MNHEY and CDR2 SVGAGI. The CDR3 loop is CASSRTAGEAFF. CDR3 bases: TGTGCCAGCAGCCGCACGGCAGGCGAAGCTTTCTTT.

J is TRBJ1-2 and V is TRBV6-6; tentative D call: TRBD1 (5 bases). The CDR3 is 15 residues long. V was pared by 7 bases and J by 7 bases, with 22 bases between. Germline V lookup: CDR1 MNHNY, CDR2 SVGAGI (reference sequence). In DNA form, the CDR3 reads TGTGCCAGCACTTTATACCAGGGCAGGGCTTTTGGCTACACCTTC. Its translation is CASTLYQGRAFGYTF.

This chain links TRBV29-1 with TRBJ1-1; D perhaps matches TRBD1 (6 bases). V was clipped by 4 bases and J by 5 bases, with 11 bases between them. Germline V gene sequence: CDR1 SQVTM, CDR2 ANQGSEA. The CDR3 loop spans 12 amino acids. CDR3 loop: CSVARGWTEAFF. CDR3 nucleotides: TGCAGCGTTGCAAGGGGGTGGACTGAAGCTTTCTTT.

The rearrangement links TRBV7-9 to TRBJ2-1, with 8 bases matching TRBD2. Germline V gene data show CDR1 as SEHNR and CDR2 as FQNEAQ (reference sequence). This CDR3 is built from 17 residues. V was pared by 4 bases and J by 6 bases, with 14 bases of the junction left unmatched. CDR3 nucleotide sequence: TGTGCCAGCAGCTCCACTAAAGGGAGCGGGAGTTTCAATGAGCAGTTCTTC. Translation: CASSSTKGSGSFNEQFF.

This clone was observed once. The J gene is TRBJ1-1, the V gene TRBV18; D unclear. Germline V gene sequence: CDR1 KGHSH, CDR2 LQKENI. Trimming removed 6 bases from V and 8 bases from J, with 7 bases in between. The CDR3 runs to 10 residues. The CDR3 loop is CASSPPEAFF. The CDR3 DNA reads TGTGCCAGCTCCCCCCCAGAAGCTTTCTTT. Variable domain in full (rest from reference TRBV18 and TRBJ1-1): NAGVMQNPRHLVRRRGQEARLRCSPMKGHSHVYWYRQLPEEGLKFMVYLQKENIIDESGMPKERFSAEFPKEGPSILRIQQVVRGDSAAYFCASSPPEAFFGQGTRLTVV.

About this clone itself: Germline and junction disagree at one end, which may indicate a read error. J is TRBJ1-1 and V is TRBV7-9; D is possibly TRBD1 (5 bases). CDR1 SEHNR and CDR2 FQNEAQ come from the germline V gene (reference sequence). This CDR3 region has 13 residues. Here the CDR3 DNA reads TGTTCCAGCAGCTTATTAGGGGACACTGAAGCTTTCTTT. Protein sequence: CSSSLLGDTEAFF.

CDR3 protein: CASSREGTSTDTQYF. The CDR3 bases are TGTGCCAGCAGCAGGGAAGGGACTAGCACAGATACGCAGTATTTT. This chain joins TRBV11-3 and TRBJ2-3; perhaps TRBD2 as D (6 bases). The germline V gene encodes CDR1 SGHNT and CDR2 YENEEA. The CDR3 extends over 15 amino acids. Trimming left V 5 bases short and J 0 bases short, with 12 bases between.

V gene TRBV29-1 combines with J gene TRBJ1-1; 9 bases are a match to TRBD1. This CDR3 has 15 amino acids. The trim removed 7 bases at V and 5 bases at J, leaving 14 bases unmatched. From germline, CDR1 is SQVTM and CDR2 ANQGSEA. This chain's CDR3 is CSARTGERVRTEAFF. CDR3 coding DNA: TGCAGCGCACGGACAGGGGAACGAGTACGGACTGAAGCTTTCTTT.

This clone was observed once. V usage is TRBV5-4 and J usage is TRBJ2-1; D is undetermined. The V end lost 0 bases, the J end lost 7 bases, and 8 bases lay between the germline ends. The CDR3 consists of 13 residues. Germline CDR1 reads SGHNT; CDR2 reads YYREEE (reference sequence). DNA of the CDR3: TGTGCCAGCAGCTTGGACGGTGTAAATGAGCAGTTCTTC. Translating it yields CASSLDGVNEQFF. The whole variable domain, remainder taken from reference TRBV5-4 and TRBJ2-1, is ETGVTQSPTHLIKTRGQQVTLRCSSQSGHNTVSWYQQALGQGPQFIFQYYREEENGRGNFPPRFSGLQFPNYSSELNVNALELDDSALYLCASSLDGVNEQFFGPGTRLTVL.

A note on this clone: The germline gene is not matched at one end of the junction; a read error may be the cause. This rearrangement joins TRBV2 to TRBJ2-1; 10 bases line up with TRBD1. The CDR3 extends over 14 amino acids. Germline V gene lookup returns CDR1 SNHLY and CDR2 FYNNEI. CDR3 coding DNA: TGTGCCAGCTGTGACAGGGGGCCTTACAATGAGCAGTTCTTC. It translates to CASCDRGPYNEQFF.

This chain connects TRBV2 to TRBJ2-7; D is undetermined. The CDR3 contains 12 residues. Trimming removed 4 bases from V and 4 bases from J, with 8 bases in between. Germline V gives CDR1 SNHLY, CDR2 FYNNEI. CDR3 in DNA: TGTGCCAGCAGTGTAGATACTTACGAGCAGTACTTC. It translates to CASSVDTYEQYF.

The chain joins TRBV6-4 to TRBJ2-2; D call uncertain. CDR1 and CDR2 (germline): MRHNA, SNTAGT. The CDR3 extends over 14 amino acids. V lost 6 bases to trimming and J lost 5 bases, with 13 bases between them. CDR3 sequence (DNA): TGTGCCAGCAGCCAGACCGGGTTTACCGGGGAGCTGTTTTTT. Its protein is CASSQTGFTGELFF.

Written as DNA, the CDR3 is TGTGCCAGCAGCTTAAGCTCATGGTATACAGGGGGCAGGTACCAAGAGACCCAGTACTTC. Protein sequence: CASSLSSWYTGGRYQETQYF. The V call is TRBV7-3, the J call TRBJ2-5, with 9 nucleotides matching TRBD1. V lost 1 base and J lost 0; bases outside the gene matches: 15. The CDR3 is 20 amino acids. The germline V gene has CDR1 SGHTA and CDR2 FQGTGA. Based on the CDR3 plus reference TRBV7-3 and TRBJ2-5, the full variable domain is GAGVSQTPSNKVTEKGKYVELRCDPISGHTALYWYRQSLGQGPEFLIYFQGTGAADDSGLPNDRFFAVRPEGSVSTLKIQRTERGDSAVYLCASSLSSWYTGGRYQETQYFGPGTRLLVL.

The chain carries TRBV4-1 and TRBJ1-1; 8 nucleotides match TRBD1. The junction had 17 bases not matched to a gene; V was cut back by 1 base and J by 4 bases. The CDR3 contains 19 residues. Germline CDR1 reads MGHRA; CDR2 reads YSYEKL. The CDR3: CASSQAPGQGPRGGTEAFF. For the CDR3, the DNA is TGCGCCAGCAGCCAAGCCCCCGGACAGGGCCCGAGGGGTGGCACTGAAGCTTTCTTT.

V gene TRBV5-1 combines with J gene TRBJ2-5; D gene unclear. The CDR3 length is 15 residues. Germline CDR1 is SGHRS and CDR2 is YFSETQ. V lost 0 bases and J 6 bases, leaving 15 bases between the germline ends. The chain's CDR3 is CASSLVQTNKQTQYF. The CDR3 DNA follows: TGCGCCAGCAGCTTGGTTCAAACGAATAAGCAGACCCAGTACTTC.

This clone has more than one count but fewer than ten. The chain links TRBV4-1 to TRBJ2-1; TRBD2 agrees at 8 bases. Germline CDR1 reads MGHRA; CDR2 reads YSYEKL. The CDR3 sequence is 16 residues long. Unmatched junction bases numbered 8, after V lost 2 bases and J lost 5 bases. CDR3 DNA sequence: TGCGCCAGCAGCCAACGCAGCGGGAGTTTAAACAATGAGCAGTTCTTC. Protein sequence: CASSQRSGSLNNEQFF.

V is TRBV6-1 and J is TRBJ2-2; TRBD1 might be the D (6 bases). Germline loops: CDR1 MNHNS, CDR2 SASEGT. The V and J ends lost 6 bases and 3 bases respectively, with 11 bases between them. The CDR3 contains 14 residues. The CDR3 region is CASSAGQHTGELFF. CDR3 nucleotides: TGTGCCAGCAGCGCCGGACAGCACACCGGGGAGCTGTTTTTT.

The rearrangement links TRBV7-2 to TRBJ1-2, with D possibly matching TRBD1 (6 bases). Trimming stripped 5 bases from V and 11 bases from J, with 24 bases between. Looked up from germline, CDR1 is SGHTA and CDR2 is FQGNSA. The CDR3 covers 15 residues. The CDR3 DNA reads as TGTGCCAGCAGCCCAGAGGCGGGGGGGCGGGTGAGGTACACCTTC. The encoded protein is CASSPEAGGRVRYTF.